This T cell receptor (beta chain) appears in the sequencing data of a study of memory CD4+ T cells and cytomegalovirus serostatus. At the level of the study: Healthy Belgian adult donors included about nine CMV-positive and some 24 CMV-negative people. Study-wide findings and caveats: About 40% of the roughly 160 known CMV-associated TCRbeta sequences appeared in CD4+ memory.

The sort gate was single viable CD3+CD4+CD8-CD45RO+ cells for memory CD4+ T cells. After thawing, CD4+ T cells were positively selected. The CDR3 sequence is 14 residues long. Germline CDR1 is KGHSH and CDR2 is LQKENI. V trimming: 1 base; J trimming: 10 bases; junction bases outside the gene matches: 7. Profiling relied on immunoSEQ multiplex PCR, and the TCRdb table lists in-frame clones only, not all of them. The table records over 60,000 clones, around four fifths of them present only once. Points on this clone: Its cognate antigen is unknown.

The chain uses TRBV18 and TRBJ2-1; 7 nucleotides agree with TRBD2. The clonotype comes from an adult in good health and CMV-seronegative. What was sequenced was memory CD4+ T cells from blood. The CDR3 loop is CASSPRPLAKEQFF. The CDR3 DNA reads as TGTGCCAGCTCACCACGCCCACTAGCGAAGGAGCAGTTCTTC.